This TCR delta chain originates from a study of gamma-delta T cells after stem cell transplantation. Per germline, CDR1 GEAIGNYY and CDR2 EKD. CDR3 size: 21 residues. J lost 2 bases, V lost 2 bases, and 12 bases had no gene match. This clone has a handful of counts. TCRdb ran CATT on the RT-PCR reads. This sample yields under 8,500 delta-chain clones, of which about 23% are seen a single time; roughly 18% belongs to the top ten. This TCR came from a human donor. It is not recorded whose cells these are; they may come from a transplant donor. Sequenced: gamma-delta T cells. The gene calls are TRDV2 and TRDJ3; 12 bases map to TRDD3. CDR3 nucleotide sequence: TGTGCCTGTGACAAAGTACTGGGGGATACTTGGCCGACCTGGGACACCCGACAGATGTTTTTC. Protein product: CACDKVLGDTWPTWDTRQMFF.